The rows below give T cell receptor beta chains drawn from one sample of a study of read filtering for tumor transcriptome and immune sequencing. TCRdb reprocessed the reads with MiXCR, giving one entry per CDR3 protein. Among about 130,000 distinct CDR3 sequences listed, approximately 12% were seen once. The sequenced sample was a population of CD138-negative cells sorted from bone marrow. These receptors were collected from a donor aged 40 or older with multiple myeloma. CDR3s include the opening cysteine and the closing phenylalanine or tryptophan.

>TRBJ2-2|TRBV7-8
CASSLGQDLIQGAGELFF
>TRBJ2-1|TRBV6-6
CASSGRQGYNEQFF
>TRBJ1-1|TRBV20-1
CSPFTGQTNTEAFF
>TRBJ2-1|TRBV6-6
CASINRGGQGYNEQFF
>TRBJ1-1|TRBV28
CATFGGITEAFF
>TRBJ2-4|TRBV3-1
CASSQALAGGLAKNIQYF
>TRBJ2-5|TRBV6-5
CASTEGGWGETQYF
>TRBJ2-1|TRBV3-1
CASSQDVGANEQFF
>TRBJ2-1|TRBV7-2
CASSPGTSGSRYEQFF
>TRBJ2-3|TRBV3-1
CASSQEQGGRTDTQYF
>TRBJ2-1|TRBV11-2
CASSSRGLADEQFF
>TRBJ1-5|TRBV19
CASTGVRGQPQHF
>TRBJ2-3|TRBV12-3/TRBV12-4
CASSQTDTQYF
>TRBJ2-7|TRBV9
CASSRRDVSSYEQYF
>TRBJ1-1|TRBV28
CASRLNTEAFF
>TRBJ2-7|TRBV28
CASSTGTSGPSYEQYF
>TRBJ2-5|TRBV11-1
CASSFGLVETQYF
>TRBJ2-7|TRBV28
CASRVRMGWDGTVKEQYF
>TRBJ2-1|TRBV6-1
CASSEYRGEDEQFF
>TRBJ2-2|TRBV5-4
CASSLVSLNTGELFF
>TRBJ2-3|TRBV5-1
CASSLVPTSTDTQYF
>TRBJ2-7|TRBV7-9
CASSQTQYEQYF
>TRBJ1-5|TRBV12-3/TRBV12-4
CASSSGQGALQPQHF
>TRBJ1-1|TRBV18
CASSPPGPNTEAFF
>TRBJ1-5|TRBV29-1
CSVGGDWGQPQHF
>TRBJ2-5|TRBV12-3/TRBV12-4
CASSFGRETQYF
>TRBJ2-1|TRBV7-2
CASSRGDSHQFF
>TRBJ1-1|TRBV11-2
CASSTRRDTEAFF
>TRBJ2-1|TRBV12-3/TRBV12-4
CASSLTSGNYNEQFF
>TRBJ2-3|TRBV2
CANQRGDTDTQYF
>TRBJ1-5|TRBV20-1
CSARDSRVSNQPQHF
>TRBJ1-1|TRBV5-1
CASSLVGPRNTEAFF
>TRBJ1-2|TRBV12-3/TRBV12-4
CASNSDRTHGYTF
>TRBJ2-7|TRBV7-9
CASSLVAAAPPYEQYF
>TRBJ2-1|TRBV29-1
CSVPPNRQSSYNEQFF
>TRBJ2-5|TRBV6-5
CASSQGFQGVETQYF
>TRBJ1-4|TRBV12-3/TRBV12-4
CASTLTRINEKLFF
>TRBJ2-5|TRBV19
CASGGQSQETQYF
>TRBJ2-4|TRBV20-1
CSARDELAKNIQYF
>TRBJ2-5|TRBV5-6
CASSATGGSATEAQYF
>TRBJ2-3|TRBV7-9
CASSLGEGISTDTQYF
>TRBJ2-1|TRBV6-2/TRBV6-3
CASRVMGGDYNEQFF
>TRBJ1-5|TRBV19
CASSKATGLGDQPQHF
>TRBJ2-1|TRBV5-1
CASSLGTSGGGLYNEQFF
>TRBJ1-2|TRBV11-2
CASSLDLDSIGYTF
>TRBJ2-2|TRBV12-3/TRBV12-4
CASSPTGTGELFF
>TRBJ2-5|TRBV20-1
CSARVSVGETQYF
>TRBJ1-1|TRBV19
CASSTTGDTEAFF
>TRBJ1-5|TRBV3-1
CASSQGGGHHQPQHF
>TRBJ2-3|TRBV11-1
CASSLTQGPSTDTQYF
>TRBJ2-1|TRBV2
CASIKRTAIAPRASNEQFF
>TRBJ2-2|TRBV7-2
CASSSSQSGVTGELSF